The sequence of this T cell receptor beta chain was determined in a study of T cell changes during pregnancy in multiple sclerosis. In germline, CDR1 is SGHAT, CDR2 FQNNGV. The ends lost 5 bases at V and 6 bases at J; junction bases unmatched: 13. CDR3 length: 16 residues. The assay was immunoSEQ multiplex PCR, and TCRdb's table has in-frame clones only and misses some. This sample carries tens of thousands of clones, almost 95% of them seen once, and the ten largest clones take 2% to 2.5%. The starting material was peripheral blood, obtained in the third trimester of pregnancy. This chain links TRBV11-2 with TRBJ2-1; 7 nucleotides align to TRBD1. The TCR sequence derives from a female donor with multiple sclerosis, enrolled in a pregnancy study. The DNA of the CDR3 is TGTGCCAGCAGCCCAGAATTTGGACAGGAGACCAATGAGCAGTTCTTC. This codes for CASSPEFGQETNEQFF.